The 21 T cell receptor beta chains presented below share a single source sample, sequenced in a study of T cell responses to AZD1222 COVID-19 vaccine. Using immunoSEQ multiplex PCR, the repertoire was profiled, and TCRdb retains in-frame clones only, with some absent. This table has 150,000 or so clones, about 93% appearing once. The specimen was peripheral blood, collected on day 0 of AZD1222 vaccination. The receptor set was obtained from an adult in good health.

J is TRBJ1-1 and V is TRBV6-1, with D tentatively TRBD1 (5 bases). There are 16 residues in the CDR3. V dropped 1 base and J dropped 1 base, with 13 bases sitting between them. Looked up from germline, CDR1 is MNHNS and CDR2 is SASEGT. Written as DNA, the CDR3 is TGTGCCAGCAGTGAAGTTACAGGTAGTCCGAACACTGAAGCTTTCTTT. It codes for CASSEVTGSPNTEAFF.

The chain combines TRBV4-3 with TRBJ2-7; no reliable D call. The V end lost 0 bases, the J end lost 1 base, and 7 bases lay between the germline ends. Germline CDR1 reads LGHNA; CDR2 reads YSLEER. This CDR3 region has 14 residues. The CDR3: CASSQDQGSYEQYF. The CDR3, as DNA: TGCGCCAGCAGCCAAGATCAAGGGTCCTACGAGCAGTACTTC.

The V and J genes are TRBV28 and TRBJ2-7, with no clear D. V dropped 7 bases and J dropped 6 bases, with 10 bases sitting between them. This CDR3 is 11 amino acids long. Germline CDR1 reads MDHEN; CDR2 reads SYDVKM. CDR3 DNA sequence: TGTGCCAGCACACAAATGTCCGAGCAGTACTTC. It is translated as CASTQMSEQYF.

The V and J genes are TRBV18 and TRBJ1-2, with D uncertain. V lost 4 bases and J 1 base, leaving 13 bases between the germline ends. The germline CDR1 and CDR2 sequences are KGHSH and LQKENI. This CDR3 has 15 residues. The DNA for the CDR3 is TGTGCCAGCTCACGCGAAGCAACAGTTAACTATGGCTACACCTTC. Translating gives CASSREATVNYGYTF. The full variable domain, rest sourced from reference TRBV18 and TRBJ1-2, is NAGVMQNPRHLVRRRGQEARLRCSPMKGHSHVYWYRQLPEEGLKFMVYLQKENIIDESGMPKERFSAEFPKEGPSILRIQQVVRGDSAAYFCASSREATVNYGYTFGSGTRLTVV.

This clone was detected only once. The V and J genes are TRBV29-1 and TRBJ1-2; 9 nucleotides match TRBD1. CDR1 is SQVTM, CDR2 ANQGSEA, per germline. V shed 4 bases and J 5 bases; nucleotides not matched to a gene: 14. CDR3 size: 16 residues. The CDR3 nucleotides read TGCAGCGTTGCAGGGACAGGGTCGGCGGGCCTTTATGGCTACACCTTC. Amino acids: CSVAGTGSAGLYGYTF.

Here the CDR3 reads CARSLPNLPYEQYF. The CDR3 region has the DNA TGTGCCAGAAGCTTGCCAAACCTGCCCTACGAGCAGTACTTC. This chain joins TRBV5-3 and TRBJ2-7; no reliable D call. TRBV5-3 qualifies as an ORF whose function is uncertain. This CDR3 contains 14 residues. The V end lost 1 base, the J end lost 2 bases, and 10 bases lay between the germline ends.

As to this clone: At one end, the junction sequence differs from germline, possibly due to a read error. The V gene is TRBV7-7, the J gene TRBJ2-7, with D possibly TRBD2 on 5 matching bases. Germline V gene lookup returns CDR1 SSHAT and CDR2 FNYEAQ (reference sequence). The CDR3 runs to 15 residues. This chain's CDR3 is CASSFDRDNSYEQYF. The CDR3 DNA follows: TGTGCTAGCAGCTTTGACCGGGATAACTCCTACGAGCAGTACTTC.

The V and J genes are TRBV5-5 and TRBJ1-2, with 11 positions matching TRBD1. J was trimmed by 6 bases and V by 3 bases; bases with no gene match: 1. Germline CDR1 and CDR2: SGHKS and YYEKEE (reference sequence). This CDR3 spans 13 amino acids. CDR3 sequence reads: CASSWTGGHGYTF. The CDR3 DNA reads TGTGCCAGCAGCTGGACAGGGGGCCATGGCTACACCTTC.

This chain links TRBV6-4 with TRBJ2-3; 8 bases match TRBD2. Germline CDR1 MRHNA, CDR2 SNTAGT. The CDR3 totals 14 residues. J gave up 1 base and V 6 bases, and 3 bases lay outside the gene matches. In DNA form, the CDR3 reads TGTGCCAGCAGCTCGGGGGGGGGCACAGATACGCAGTATTTT. Translated: CASSSGGGTDTQYF.

This sequence joins TRBV29-1 and TRBJ1-1; D is uncertain. CDR3 length: 14 amino acids. Germline CDR1 and CDR2: SQVTM and ANQGSEA. The V end was cut by 6 bases, the J end by 2 bases, with 16 bases between. As DNA, the CDR3 is TGCAGCGTGCAGCTCCTGTCGGGTAACACTGAAGCTTTCTTT. Translation: CSVQLLSGNTEAFF.

J is TRBJ1-1 and V is TRBV6-5; no reliable D call. Germline loops: CDR1 MNHEY, CDR2 SVGAGI. The CDR3 covers 15 residues. V gave up 0 bases and J gave up 0 bases, with 8 bases separating them. The CDR3, as DNA: TGTGCCAGCAGTTACTCGATCGGGATGAACACTGAAGCTTTCTTT. The encoded protein is CASSYSIGMNTEAFF.

The V gene is TRBV5-1, the J gene TRBJ1-2; maybe TRBD1 (6 bases). The CDR3 covers 14 residues. Deletions cut 2 bases from V and 4 bases from J, with 12 bases between. CDR1 is SGHRS and CDR2 is YFSETQ in the germline V gene. CDR3 in amino acids: CASSFSGASYGYTF. The CDR3 coding sequence is TGCGCCAGCAGCTTTTCAGGGGCAAGCTATGGCTACACCTTC.

This sequence joins TRBV28 and TRBJ2-6; D gene ambiguous. The CDR3 has 17 amino acids. Looked up from germline, CDR1 is MDHEN and CDR2 is SYDVKM. The V end was cut by 3 bases, the J end by 0 bases, with 12 bases between. Here the CDR3 reads CASSFLRSDSGANVLTF. Here the CDR3 DNA reads TGTGCCAGCAGTTTCCTTCGGTCGGACTCTGGGGCCAACGTCCTGACTTTC.

This chain links TRBV5-1 with TRBJ1-3; D gene uncertain. This CDR3 is built from 16 residues. Trimming removed 0 bases at V and 2 bases at J, with 12 bases between. The germline CDR1 and CDR2 sequences are SGHRS and YFSETQ. The CDR3 bases are TGCGCCAGCAGCTTGGTTCCGGGCCTTGCTGGAAACACCATATATTTT. Translation gives CASSLVPGLAGNTIYF.

The V gene is TRBV4-3, the J gene TRBJ1-6; D remains ambiguous. Trimming shortened V by 0 bases and J by 10 bases, and 10 bases separated the two germline ends. The CDR3 runs 14 residues. CDR1 is LGHNA and CDR2 is YSLEER in the germline V gene. CDR3 in amino acids: CASSQDRRRSPLHF. CDR3 nucleotide sequence: TGCGCCAGCAGCCAAGATCGGCGAAGGTCACCCCTCCACTTT.

This chain links TRBV6-5 with TRBJ1-5, with D possibly being TRBD1 (5 bases). CDR1 and CDR2 from the germline V gene are MNHEY and SVGAGI. Trimming removed 6 bases at V and 8 bases at J, with 14 bases between. The CDR3 extends over 13 amino acids. The CDR3 nucleotides read TGTGCCAGCAGCGCGGGGGTTTGGGAGCCCCAGCATTTT. Residues: CASSAGVWEPQHF.

V gene TRBV10-3 combines with J gene TRBJ2-3; 8 bases agree with TRBD1. V lost 11 bases, J lost 5 bases, and 12 bases stayed unmatched. There are 14 residues in the CDR3. CDR1 and CDR2 (germline): ENHRY, SYGVKD. CDR3 amino acids: CAVRDRSLGDTQYF. For the CDR3, the DNA is TGTGCCGTACGGGACAGGAGTTTAGGAGATACGCAGTATTTT.

The rearrangement joins TRBV7-9 to TRBJ1-5, with D perhaps matching TRBD1 (6 bases). Trimming pared 3 bases from V and 5 bases from J, leaving 11 bases between. Germline CDR1 reads SEHNR; CDR2 reads FQNEAQ (reference sequence). The CDR3 sequence is 14 residues long. The CDR3 DNA is TGTGCCAGCAGCTTGCAGGGGTCGGATCAGCCCCAGCATTTT. Its protein is CASSLQGSDQPQHF.

The CDR3 DNA sequence: TGTGCCAGCAGGGGTACCATTACCCCCACAGATACGCAGTATTTT. As protein: CASRGTITPTDTQYF. The chain uses TRBV3-1 (or the pseudogene TRBV3-2) and TRBJ2-3; D not certain. The CDR3 totals 15 residues. V lost 6 bases and J 2 bases, leaving 15 bases between the germline ends. Germline V gives CDR1 LGHDT, CDR2 YNNKEL (reference sequence).

The chain links TRBV4-1 to TRBJ2-3, with 7 bases fitting TRBD2. Per the germline V gene, CDR1 is MGHRA and CDR2 is YSYEKL. The CDR3 has 16 amino acids. J lost 2 bases, V lost 1 base, and 6 bases had no gene match. DNA for the CDR3: TGCGCCAGCAGCCAAGGGCGCGGGGGATTCACAGATACGCAGTATTTT. Translation: CASSQGRGGFTDTQYF.

V gene TRBV29-1 combines with J gene TRBJ2-1; the match to TRBD2 covers 8 bases. The CDR3 spans 15 residues. CDR1 is SQVTM, CDR2 ANQGSEA, per germline. Germline trimming cut 6 bases from V and 7 bases from J; bases unmatched to any gene: 14. In DNA form, the CDR3 reads TGCAGCGTCCGGCCTATGGCGGGGGGAGTTAATGAGCAGTTCTTC. Translating gives CSVRPMAGGVNEQFF.